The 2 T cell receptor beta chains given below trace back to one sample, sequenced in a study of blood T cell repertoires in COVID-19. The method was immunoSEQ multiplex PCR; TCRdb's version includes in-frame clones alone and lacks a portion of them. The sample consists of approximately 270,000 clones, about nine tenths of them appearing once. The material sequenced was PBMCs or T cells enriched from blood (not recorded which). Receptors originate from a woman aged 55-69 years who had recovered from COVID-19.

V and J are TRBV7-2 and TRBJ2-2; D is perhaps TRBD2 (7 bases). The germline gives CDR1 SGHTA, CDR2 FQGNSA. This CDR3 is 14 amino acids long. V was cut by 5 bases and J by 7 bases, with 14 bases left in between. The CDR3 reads CASSIGGVVGELFF. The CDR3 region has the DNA TGTGCCAGCAGCATAGGGGGGGTGGTCGGGGAGCTGTTTTTT.

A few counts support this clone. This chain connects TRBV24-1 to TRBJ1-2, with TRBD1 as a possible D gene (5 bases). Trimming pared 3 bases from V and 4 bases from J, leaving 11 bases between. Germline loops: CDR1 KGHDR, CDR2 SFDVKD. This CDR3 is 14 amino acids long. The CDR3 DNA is TGTGCCACCAGTGATCAGCGACAGATCTATGGCTACACCTTC. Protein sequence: CATSDQRQIYGYTF.